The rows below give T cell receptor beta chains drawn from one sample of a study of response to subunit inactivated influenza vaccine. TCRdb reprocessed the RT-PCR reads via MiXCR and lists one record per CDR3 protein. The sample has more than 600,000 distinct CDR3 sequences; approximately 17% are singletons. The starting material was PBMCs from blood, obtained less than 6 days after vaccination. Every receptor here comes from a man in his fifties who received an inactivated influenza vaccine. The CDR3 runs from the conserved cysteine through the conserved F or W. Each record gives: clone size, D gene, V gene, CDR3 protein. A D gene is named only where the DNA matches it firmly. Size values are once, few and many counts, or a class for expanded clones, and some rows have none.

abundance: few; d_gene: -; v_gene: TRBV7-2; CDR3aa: CASSLVNDAASQYF
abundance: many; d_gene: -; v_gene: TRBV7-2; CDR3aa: CASSPDRVQNIQYF
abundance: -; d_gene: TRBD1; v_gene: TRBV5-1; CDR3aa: CASRSGTGGVNTEAFF
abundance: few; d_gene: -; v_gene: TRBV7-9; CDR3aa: CASSSSGIFSYEQYF
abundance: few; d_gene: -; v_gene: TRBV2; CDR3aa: CASVQGLAKNIQYF
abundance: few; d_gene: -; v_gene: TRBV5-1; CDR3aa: CASSRENSNEQFF
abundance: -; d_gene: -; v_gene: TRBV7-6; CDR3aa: CASSPSSSYNEQFF
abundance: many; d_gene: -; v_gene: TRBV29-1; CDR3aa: CSAVRGSGNTIYF
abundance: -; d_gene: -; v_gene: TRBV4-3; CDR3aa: CASSPLGQLKGSTF
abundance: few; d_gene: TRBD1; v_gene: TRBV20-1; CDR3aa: CSAPPSSRQGAYSPLHF
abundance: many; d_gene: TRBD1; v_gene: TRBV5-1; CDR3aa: CASSFEPPGQGYEQYF
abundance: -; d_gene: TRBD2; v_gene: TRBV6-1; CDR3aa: CASSRTSGPSYNEQFF
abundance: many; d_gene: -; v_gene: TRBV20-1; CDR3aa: CSAREQGQGTEAFF